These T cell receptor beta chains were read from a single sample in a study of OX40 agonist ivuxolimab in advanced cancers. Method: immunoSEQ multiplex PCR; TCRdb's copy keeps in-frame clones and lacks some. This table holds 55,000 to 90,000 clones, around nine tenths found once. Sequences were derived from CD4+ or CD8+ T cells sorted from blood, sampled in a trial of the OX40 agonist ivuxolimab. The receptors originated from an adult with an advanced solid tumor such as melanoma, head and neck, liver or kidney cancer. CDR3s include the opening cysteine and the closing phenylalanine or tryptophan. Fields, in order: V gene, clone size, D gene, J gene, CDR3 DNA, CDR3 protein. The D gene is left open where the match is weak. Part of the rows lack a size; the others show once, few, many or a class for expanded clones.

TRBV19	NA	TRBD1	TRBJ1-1	TGTGCCAGTCAAAACAGGGGCACTGAAGCTTTCTTT	CASQNRGTEAFF
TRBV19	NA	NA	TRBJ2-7	TGTGCCAGTAGTATATACAACTCCTACGAGCAGTACTTC	CASSIYNSYEQYF
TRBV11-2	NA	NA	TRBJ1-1	TGTGCCAGCAGCTTAGTAGGGGGACGGAGTATGAGAGCTTTCTTT	CASSLVGGRSMRAFF
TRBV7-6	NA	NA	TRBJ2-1	TGTGCCAGCAGCGTTATGGACAGATCCAATGAGCAGTTCTTC	CASSVMDRSNEQFF
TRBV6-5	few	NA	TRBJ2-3	TGTGCCAGCAGTTACTCGAGTGAGACAGATACGCAGTATTTT	CASSYSSETDTQYF
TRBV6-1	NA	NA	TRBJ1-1	TGTGCCAGCAGCCCCCGAGCGGGCCTGAACACTGAAGCTTTCTTT	CASSPRAGLNTEAFF
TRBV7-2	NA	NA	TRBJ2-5	TGTGCCAGCAGCCGAAACGGGCAAGAGACCCAGTACTTC	CASSRNGQETQYF
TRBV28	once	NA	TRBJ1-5	TGTGCCAGCAGTTTTCGGGCCTTTGGCCAGCCCCAGCATTTT	CASSFRAFGQPQHF
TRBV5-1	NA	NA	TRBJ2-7	TGCGCCAGCAGCTTGCAGGGAGTCTACGAGCAGTACTTC	CASSLQGVYEQYF
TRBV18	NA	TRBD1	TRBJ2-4	TGTGCCAGCTCAGCGGGACAGGGCGGGAACATTCAGTACTTC	CASSAGQGGNIQYF
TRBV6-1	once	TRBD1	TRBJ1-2	TGTGCCAACAGGCGCCCAGGGGGCGGCTACACCTTC	CANRRPGGGYTF
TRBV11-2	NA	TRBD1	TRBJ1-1	TGTGCCAGCAGCATGTTACAGGGGGCTGCGGACACTGAAGCTTTCTTT	CASSMLQGAADTEAFF
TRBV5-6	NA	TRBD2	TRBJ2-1	TGTGCCAGCAGCTTCGGACTAGCGGGGGGGCCTGACTACAATGAGCAGTTCTTC	CASSFGLAGGPDYNEQFF
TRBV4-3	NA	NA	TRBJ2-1	TGCGCCAGCAGCCTTCTGAGGGGACCGGGCTCCTACAATGAGCAGTTCTTC	CASSLLRGPGSYNEQFF
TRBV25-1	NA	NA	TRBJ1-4	TGTGCCAGCAGTGAATGGGGAGGGGGAGAAAAACTGTTTTTT	CASSEWGGGEKLFF
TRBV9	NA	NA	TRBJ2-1	TGTGCCAGCAGCGTAGAAGCTGAGCAGTTCTTC	CASSVEAEQFF
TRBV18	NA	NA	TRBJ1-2	TGTGCCAGCTCACCACCGGAGGGTTCAGCTAACTATGGCTACACCTTC	CASSPPEGSANYGYTF
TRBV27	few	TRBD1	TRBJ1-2	TGTGCCAGCAGTTATGACAGGGGCTATGGCTACACCTTC	CASSYDRGYGYTF
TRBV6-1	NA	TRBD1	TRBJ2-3	TGTGCCAGCAGTGGCAGACAGGGGCTGGGAGATACGCAGTATTTT	CASSGRQGLGDTQYF
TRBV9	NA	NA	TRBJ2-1	TGTGCCAGCAGCGCCGCCGCACAGGGTCCGCTCTTCTTC	CASSAAAQGPLFF
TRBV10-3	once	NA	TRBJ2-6	TGTGCCATCAGTGACCCGAGGACCTCTGGGGCCAACGTCCTGACTTTC	CAISDPRTSGANVLTF
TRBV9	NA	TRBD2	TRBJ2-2	TGTGCCAGCACCCCGGGACTAGCGGAGGCGAACACCGGGGAGCTGTTTTTT	CASTPGLAEANTGELFF
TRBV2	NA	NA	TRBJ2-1	TGTGCCAGCAGTGCAGGTTCTAGCTCATACAATGAGCAGTTCTTC	CASSAGSSSYNEQFF
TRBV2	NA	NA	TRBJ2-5	TGTGCCAGCAGTCGGGGCCGATCTCAGACCCAGTACTTC	CASSRGRSQTQYF
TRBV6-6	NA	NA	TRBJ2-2	TGTGCCAGCAGTTATATAAGACAGGGAGGCGGGGAGCTGTTTTTT	CASSYIRQGGGELFF
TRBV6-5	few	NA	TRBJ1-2	TGTGCCAGCAGCCCCCGCCTGGGACGTGGCTACACCTTC	CASSPRLGRGYTF
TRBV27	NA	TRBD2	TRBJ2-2	TGTGCCAGCAGTTTACGTCTAGCGGCGAACACCGGGGAGCTGTTTTTT	CASSLRLAANTGELFF
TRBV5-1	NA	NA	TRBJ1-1	TGCGCCAGCAGCCCTCTAGTGGGCACTGAAGCTTTCTTT	CASSPLVGTEAFF
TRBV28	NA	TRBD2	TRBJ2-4	TGTGCCAGCAGTTCGGGCGGGGGACTATCCAAAAACATTCAGTACTTC	CASSSGGGLSKNIQYF
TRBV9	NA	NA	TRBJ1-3	TGTGCCAGCAGCATCGGGACACCCAACTCTGGAAACACCATATATTTT	CASSIGTPNSGNTIYF
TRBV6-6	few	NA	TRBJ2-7	TGTGCCAGCAGTACGCCGATGGGCTTCTCCTACGAGCAGTACTTC	CASSTPMGFSYEQYF
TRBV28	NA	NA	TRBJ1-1	TGTGCCTACGGGGACCTCAACACTGAAGCTTTCTTT	CAYGDLNTEAFF
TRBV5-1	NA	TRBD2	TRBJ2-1	TGCGCCAGCAGCTTGGCAGCGGGGAGAGATGAGCAGTTCTTC	CASSLAAGRDEQFF
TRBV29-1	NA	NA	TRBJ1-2	TGCAGCGTTGTCCCGGGTCCTAACTATGGCTACACCTTC	CSVVPGPNYGYTF
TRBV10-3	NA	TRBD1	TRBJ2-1	TGTGCCATCAGTGAGCGAGTTACAGGGGTTGTTGAGCAGTTCTTC	CAISERVTGVVEQFF
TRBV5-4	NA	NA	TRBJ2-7	TGTGCCAGCAGCTCCCAGCAAGGGGTCCTAAGCTACGAGCAGTACTTC	CASSSQQGVLSYEQYF
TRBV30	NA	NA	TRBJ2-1	TGTGCCTGGAGTGTACGGAGCGATAATGAGCAGTTCTTC	CAWSVRSDNEQFF
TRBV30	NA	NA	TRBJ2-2	TGTGCCTGGAGGAGACAGGGAGGGAACACCGGGGAGCTGTTTTTT	CAWRRQGGNTGELFF
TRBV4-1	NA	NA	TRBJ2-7	TGCGCCAGCAGCCAAGAGTATGGGGGACCCTGGGAGCAGTACTTC	CASSQEYGGPWEQYF
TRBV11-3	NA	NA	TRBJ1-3	TGTGCCAGCACCTTTGGAAACACCATATATTTT	CASTFGNTIYF
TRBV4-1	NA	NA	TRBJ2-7	TGCGCCAGCAGCCTCGGGTCCATGGTCTACGAGCAGTACTTC	CASSLGSMVYEQYF